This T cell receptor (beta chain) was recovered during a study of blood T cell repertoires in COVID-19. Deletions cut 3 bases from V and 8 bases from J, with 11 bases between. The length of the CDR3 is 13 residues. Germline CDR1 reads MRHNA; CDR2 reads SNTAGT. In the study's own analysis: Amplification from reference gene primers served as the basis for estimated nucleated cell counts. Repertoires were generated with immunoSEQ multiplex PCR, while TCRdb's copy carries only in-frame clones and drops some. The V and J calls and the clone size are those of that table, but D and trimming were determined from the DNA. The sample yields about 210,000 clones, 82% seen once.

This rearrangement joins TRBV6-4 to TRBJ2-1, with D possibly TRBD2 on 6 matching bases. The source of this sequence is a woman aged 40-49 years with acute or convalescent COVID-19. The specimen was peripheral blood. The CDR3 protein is CASSERRADEQFF. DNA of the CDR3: TGTGCCAGCAGTGAGAGGAGGGCCGATGAGCAGTTCTTC.